The 29 T cell receptor beta chains below were found in one sample sequenced in a study of technical replicates of blood from several donors. TCRdb's table, derived via immunoSEQ multiplex PCR, lists solely in-frame clones and lacks some. The table has approximately 87,000 clones, roughly 96% seen once. Material for sequencing was T cells isolated from PBMCs. The origin of the receptors is a human donor in good health.

This chain joins TRBV28 and TRBJ2-2; 8 nucleotides match TRBD2. V shed 5 bases, J shed 0 bases, and the junction held 5 bases outside the gene matches. Germline V lookup: CDR1 MDHEN, CDR2 SYDVKM. This CDR3 contains 16 residues. The CDR3 sequence: CASSPPGLANTGELFF. The CDR3 bases are TGTGCCAGCAGTCCCCCGGGACTAGCGAACACCGGGGAGCTGTTTTTT.

J is TRBJ2-7 and V is TRBV6-5; 8 bases align to TRBD2. Germline lookup yields CDR1 MNHEY and CDR2 SVGAGI. The CDR3 runs to 14 residues. With V trimmed by 6 bases and J by 3 bases, 7 bases remained unmatched. In DNA, the CDR3 is TGTGCCAGCAGGATTGGACTAGCCAGCTACGAGCAGTACTTC. Amino acid sequence: CASRIGLASYEQYF.

The chain employs TRBV4-3 and TRBJ2-3; D not resolved. Germline CDR1 LGHNA, CDR2 YSLEER. The ends were cut back, 0 bases at V and 1 base at J, with 11 bases in the middle. The CDR3 is 16 amino acids. CDR3 in DNA: TGCGCCAGCAGCCAAGAACTTGCTGTTGGCACAGATACGCAGTATTTT. It encodes CASSQELAVGTDTQYF.

The chain employs TRBV18 and TRBJ2-7; 9 positions agree with TRBD2. V lost 2 bases, J lost 7 bases, and 9 bases stayed unmatched. Germline CDR1 KGHSH, CDR2 LQKENI. The CDR3 sequence is 15 residues long. CDR3 sequence: CASSPGIAGDGEQYF. The CDR3 DNA sequence: TGTGCCAGCTCACCAGGGATAGCGGGAGACGGGGAGCAGTACTTC.

CDR3 region: CASTNTGDQPQHF. CDR3 nucleotide sequence: TGTGCCAGTACTAACACAGGGGATCAGCCCCAGCATTTT. The chain employs TRBV19 and TRBJ1-5; TRBD1 matches 7 bases. Per germline, CDR1 LNHDA and CDR2 SQIVND (reference sequence). The V segment lost 7 bases and the J segment 5 bases; nucleotides outside the gene matches: 5. CDR3 size: 13 residues.

The rearrangement links TRBV7-2 to TRBJ2-1, with a tentative D call TRBD1 (5 bases). The germline V gene has CDR1 SGHTA and CDR2 FQGNSA. V was shortened by 5 bases and J by 10 bases, with 9 bases between the two germline ends. The length of the CDR3 is 11 residues. The CDR3 reads CASSPGWEQFF. Here the CDR3 DNA reads TGTGCCAGCAGCCCAGGGTGGGAGCAGTTCTTC. The variable domain in full, completed from reference TRBV7-2 and TRBJ2-1, reads GAGVSQSPSNKVTEKGKDVELRCDPISGHTALYWYRQSLGQGLEFLIYFQGNSAPDKSGLPSDRFSAERTGGSVSTLTIQRTQQEDSAVYLCASSPGWEQFFGPGTRLTVL.

The chain is built from TRBV25-1 and TRBJ2-3; D possibly corresponds to TRBD1 (6 bases). The CDR3 extends over 14 amino acids. CDR1 is MGHDK, CDR2 SYGVNS, per germline. Trimming shortened V by 5 bases and J by 4 bases, and 13 bases separated the two germline ends. CDR3 sequence (DNA): TGTGCCAGCAGTCCCGCCAGGGGACCAGATACGCAGTATTTT. Translation gives CASSPARGPDTQYF.

This clone was seen only once. V gene TRBV5-5 combines with J gene TRBJ1-5; D not resolved. The CDR3 length is 14 residues. The germline V gene encodes CDR1 SGHKS and CDR2 YYEKEE (reference sequence). V dropped 2 bases and J dropped 6 bases, with 12 bases sitting between them. The CDR3 region has the DNA TGTGCCAGCAGCTTTTCAACCTCGGGTCAGCCCCAGCATTTT. It translates to CASSFSTSGQPQHF. The variable domain in full, completed from reference TRBV5-5 and TRBJ1-5, reads DAGVTQSPTHLIKTRGQQVTLRCSPISGHKSVSWYQQVLGQGPQFIFQYYEKEERGRGNFPDRFSARQFPNYSSELNVNALLLGDSALYLCASSFSTSGQPQHFGDGTRLSIL.

With regard to this clone: At one end, the junction sequence differs from germline, possibly due to a read error. V and J are TRBV11-2 and TRBJ2-7; 12 positions agree with TRBD2. This CDR3 has 14 residues. The V gene's germline CDR1 is SGHAT and CDR2 FQNNGV. The CDR3 here is CASSYSGLAGLGDF. The CDR3 bases are TGTGCCAGCAGCTACTCGGGACTAGCGGGTTTAGGTGACTTC.

This chain joins TRBV6-5 and TRBJ2-1, with 7 bases lining up with TRBD1. The CDR3 runs 14 residues. V shed 6 bases and J 6 bases; nucleotides not matched to a gene: 8. From germline, CDR1 is MNHEY and CDR2 SVGAGI. The CDR3 reads CASRTGTALNEQFF. As DNA, the CDR3 is TGTGCCAGCAGAACCGGGACAGCGCTCAATGAGCAGTTCTTC.

This chain joins TRBV7-9 and TRBJ1-1; no firm D call. V shed 5 bases and J shed 1 base, with 14 bases lying between them. This CDR3 spans 15 amino acids. Germline CDR1 reads SEHNR; CDR2 reads FQNEAQ (reference sequence). CDR3 residues: CASSLPRGANTEAFF. CDR3 coding DNA: TGTGCCAGCAGCCTACCGCGGGGTGCGAACACTGAAGCTTTCTTT. Using reference TRBV7-9 and TRBJ1-1 for the parts outside the CDR3, the full variable domain is DTGVSQNPRHKITKRGQNVTFRCDPISEHNRLYWYRQTLGQGPEFLTYFQNEAQLEKSRLLSDRFSAERPKGSFSTLEIQRTEQGDSAMYLCASSLPRGANTEAFFGQGTRLTVV.

This clone was counted a single time. Other DNA sequences of this sample code for an identical CDR3. The chain carries TRBV28 and TRBJ1-5, with TRBD1 matching 7 bases. Germline lookup yields CDR1 MDHEN and CDR2 SYDVKM. V lost 2 bases to trimming and J lost 1 base; unmatched junction nucleotides: 11. The CDR3 consists of 18 residues. CDR3 bases: TGTGCCAGCAGTTTAAGGGGGTATCGACAGGGAAGCAATCAGCCCCAGCATTTT. This codes for CASSLRGYRQGSNQPQHF.

The chain has TRBV27 and TRBJ2-3; TRBD2 aligns across 8 bases. There are 16 residues in the CDR3. V lost 3 bases, J lost 2 bases, and 7 bases stayed unmatched. The germline V gene has CDR1 MNHEY and CDR2 SMNVEV (reference sequence). The CDR3 spells CASSFGTSGDTDTQYF. Here the CDR3 DNA reads TGTGCCAGCAGTTTTGGAACTAGCGGAGACACAGATACGCAGTATTTT.

This chain uses TRBV4-2 with TRBJ2-3; D call uncertain. The CDR3 contains 12 residues. Germline V lookup: CDR1 LGHNA, CDR2 YNFKEQ. Trimming took 4 bases from V and 6 from J, leaving 8 bases between them. The CDR3 is CASSRSRDTQYF. CDR3 nucleotide sequence: TGTGCCAGCAGCCGGTCGAGGGATACGCAGTATTTT.

This rearrangement joins TRBV5-1 to TRBJ2-1; 9 bases match TRBD1. The germline CDR1 and CDR2 sequences are SGHRS and YFSETQ. Trimming took 0 bases from V and 5 from J; bases not matched to a gene: 3. The CDR3 covers 15 residues. The CDR3 nucleotides read TGCGCCAGCAGCTTGGCGGGACAGGGAGACAATGAGCAGTTCTTC. It specifies CASSLAGQGDNEQFF.

The chain has TRBV5-5 and TRBJ2-3; the match to TRBD2 covers 12 bases. In germline, CDR1 is SGHKS, CDR2 YYEKEE (reference sequence). This CDR3 spans 16 amino acids. With V trimmed by 0 bases and J by 6 bases, 5 bases remained unmatched. The CDR3 nucleotides read TGTGCCAGCAGCTTGGATACGGGACTAGCGGGCGATACGCAGTATTTT. Its protein product is CASSLDTGLAGDTQYF.

This clone was seen once. The J gene is TRBJ1-2, the V gene TRBV19, with TRBD1 matching over 9 bases. This CDR3 is 14 amino acids long. Trimming cost V 7 bases and J 5 bases; bases outside gene matches: 8. Germline V lookup: CDR1 LNHDA, CDR2 SQIVND (reference sequence). Here the CDR3 reads CASNAGQGPYGYTF. CDR3 coding DNA: TGTGCCAGTAACGCGGGACAGGGCCCTTATGGCTACACCTTC.

CDR3 sequence (DNA): TGTGCCAGCGGTATGGCTTTCTATGGCTACACCTTC. Its translation: CASGMAFYGYTF. The chain recombines TRBV27 with TRBJ1-2; unclear D gene. This CDR3 comprises 12 residues. V dropped 8 bases and J dropped 4 bases, with 11 bases sitting between them. Germline CDR1 reads MNHEY; CDR2 reads SMNVEV (reference sequence).

This chain uses TRBV29-1 with TRBJ2-3; TRBD1 matches at 7 bases. The junction had 9 bases not matched to a gene; V was cut back by 7 bases and J by 2 bases. Germline assignment: CDR1 SQVTM and CDR2 ANQGSEA. This CDR3 is 14 amino acids long. Here the CDR3 DNA reads TGCAGCGCCGGGACAGCATTTCTCACAGATACGCAGTATTTT. Translating it yields CSAGTAFLTDTQYF.

This clone was observed once. The chain recombines TRBV4-3 with TRBJ2-1, with TRBD2 identical over 10 bases. The ends lost 1 base at V and 4 bases at J; junction bases unmatched: 4. In germline, CDR1 is LGHNA, CDR2 YSLEER. The CDR3 contains 16 residues. CDR3 DNA sequence: TGCGCCAGCAGCCAAGGAGCGGGGGGGGGATACAATGAGCAGTTCTTC. Amino acids: CASSQGAGGGYNEQFF.

This chain joins TRBV7-3 and TRBJ1-1; TRBD1 matches 8 bases. J gave up 4 bases and V 5 bases, and 9 bases lay outside the gene matches. Germline CDR1 and CDR2: SGHTA and FQGTGA. This CDR3 has 15 amino acids. The CDR3 sequence is CASSLHGQGPTEAFF. CDR3 bases: TGTGCCAGCAGCCTCCACGGACAGGGACCCACTGAAGCTTTCTTT.

The gene calls are TRBV6-1 and TRBJ1-5, with a tentative D call TRBD1 (6 bases). Germline V gene data show CDR1 as MNHNS and CDR2 as SASEGT. Deletions cut 2 bases from V and 2 bases from J, with 7 bases between. This CDR3 has 14 amino acids. The CDR3 protein is CASSEYRGNQPQHF. The CDR3, as DNA: TGTGCCAGCAGTGAATACAGGGGCAATCAGCCCCAGCATTTT.

This chain links TRBV5-6 with TRBJ2-7; the D gene is possibly TRBD2 (5 bases). The CDR3 has 14 amino acids. Trimming took off 1 base at V and 4 bases at J, with 12 bases between the two ends. The germline V gene has CDR1 SGHDT and CDR2 YYEEEE. The CDR3 here is CASSLPSRRYEQYF. In nucleotides, the CDR3 is TGTGCCAGCAGCTTGCCAAGCAGGAGGTACGAGCAGTACTTC.

The chain joins TRBV29-1 to TRBJ1-1; D gene unclear. Germline lookup yields CDR1 SQVTM and CDR2 ANQGSEA. The CDR3 sequence is 12 residues long. V lost 4 bases and J 2 bases, leaving 8 bases between the germline ends. The DNA for the CDR3 is TGCAGCGTTGGAGTTACCAACACTGAAGCTTTCTTT. It encodes CSVGVTNTEAFF.

The chain couples TRBV6-9 to TRBJ1-4, with 7 bases fitting TRBD1. Germline-derived CDR1 and CDR2 are MNHGY and SVAAGI. Unmatched junction bases numbered 10, after V lost 2 bases and J lost 4 bases. The CDR3 runs to 17 residues. The DNA of the CDR3 is TGTGCCAGCAGTTATCCAGAACTTCAGGGGGTTAATGAAAAACTGTTTTTT. Protein: CASSYPELQGVNEKLFF.

V is TRBV7-9 and J is TRBJ2-7, with 10 bases matching TRBD1. Germline V gene data show CDR1 as SEHNR and CDR2 as FQNEAQ (reference sequence). The CDR3 is 17 amino acids. V was clipped by 5 bases and J by 3 bases; unmatched bases: 13. This CDR3 is CASSPDGGQGSVYEQYF. The DNA of the CDR3 is TGTGCCAGCAGCCCCGATGGGGGACAGGGGTCTGTCTACGAGCAGTACTTC. Filled out from reference TRBV7-9 and TRBJ2-7, the complete variable domain reads DTGVSQNPRHKITKRGQNVTFRCDPISEHNRLYWYRQTLGQGPEFLTYFQNEAQLEKSRLLSDRFSAERPKGSFSTLEIQRTEQGDSAMYLCASSPDGGQGSVYEQYFGPGTRLTVT.

The chain employs TRBV9 and TRBJ2-7; D gene uncertain. Germline V lookup: CDR1 SGDLS, CDR2 YYNGEE. The V and J ends lost 0 bases and 4 bases respectively, with 11 bases between them. This CDR3 spans 14 amino acids. The CDR3 loop is CASSVGWQAYEQYF. DNA for the CDR3: TGTGCCAGCAGCGTAGGGTGGCAGGCTTACGAGCAGTACTTC.

The chain links TRBV7-9 to TRBJ2-7; D is ambiguous. Germline CDR1 SEHNR, CDR2 FQNEAQ (reference sequence). The V end lost 1 base, the J end lost 3 bases, and 13 bases lay between the germline ends. This CDR3 is 15 amino acids long. CDR3 nucleotide sequence: TGTGCCAGCAGCTTAGGGGCAGGCAAGATCTACGAGCAGTACTTC. Its translation: CASSLGAGKIYEQYF.

V usage is TRBV5-1 and J usage is TRBJ2-5, with 9 bases matching TRBD1. In germline, CDR1 is SGHRS, CDR2 YFSETQ. Unmatched junction bases numbered 8, after V lost 6 bases and J lost 5 bases. The CDR3 length is 14 residues. CDR3 sequence (DNA): TGCGCCAGCACGATTACAGGGGGCGCGGAGACCCAGTACTTC. Translating gives CASTITGGAETQYF. The full variable domain, rest sourced from reference TRBV5-1 and TRBJ2-5, is KAGVTQTPRYLIKTRGQQVTLSCSPISGHRSVSWYQQTPGQGLQFLFEYFSETQRNKGNFPGRFSGRQFSNSRSEMNVSTLELGDSALYLCASTITGGAETQYFGPGTRLLVL.